The 30 T cell receptor beta chains presented below share a single source sample, sequenced in a study of regulatory T cells in long-lasting Graves disease. Time point here: newly diagnosed GD, antithyroid drugs for less than 3 months. From PBMCs, RNA was extracted and then used to make the TCR library. HTBI primers from iRepertoire and Arm-PCR of CDR3 regions yielded the TCR beta libraries. Via MiXCR, TCRdb re-called the multiplex PCR reads, giving one row per CDR3 protein. The table shows about 220,000 distinct CDR3 sequences, with around 19% occurring only once. Another study also made use of these data, one on T cells in Graves' hyperthyroidism and ophthalmopathy.

The sequencing used peripheral blood mononuclear cells (PBMCs), collected at new diagnosis, from a patient treated with antithyroid drugs. The receptors come from a woman aged 25 to 39 with Graves disease.

This clonotype was found many times. V is TRBV29-1 and J is TRBJ2-1; the match to TRBD2 covers 14 bases. This CDR3 has 19 amino acids. The germline gives CDR1 SQVTM, CDR2 ANQGSEA. Trimming cost V 6 bases and J 0 bases; bases outside gene matches: 13. The CDR3, as DNA: TGCAGCGTGTTGGCCCTAGGACTAGCGGGAGGCCCCTCCTACAATGAGCAGTTCTTC. It is translated as CSVLALGLAGGPSYNEQFF.

This clonotype was detected ten times or more. The CDR3 protein is CASSPGTSGRASETQYF. The CDR3 nucleotides read TGTGCCAGCAGCCCGGGGACTAGCGGGAGGGCCTCGGAGACCCAGTACTTC. V is TRBV11-1 and J is TRBJ2-5; 16 bases agree with TRBD2. The CDR3 contains 17 residues. CDR1 and CDR2 (germline): SGHAT, FQDESV (reference sequence). Unmatched junction bases numbered 8, after V lost 5 bases and J lost 5 bases.

This clonotype was counted a few times. Given a much more abundant clone one base away, this may be a read error. This chain connects TRBV7-9 to TRBJ2-7, with 8 bases aligning to TRBD2. V was pared by 8 bases and J by 3 bases, with 9 bases of the junction left unmatched. The CDR3 is made up of 14 amino acids. Germline CDR1 reads SEHNR; CDR2 reads FQNEAQ (reference sequence). The CDR3 is CASGAGRGGYEQYF. The CDR3 DNA sequence: TGTGCCAGCGGGGCCGGCCGGGGGGGCTACGAGCAGTACTTC.

This clonotype was detected ten times or more. CDR3 DNA: TGCGCCAGCAGCCAAGTGATAGGCGGCGGCGGGGAGCTGTTTTTT. Its translation: CASSQVIGGGGELFF. This chain joins TRBV4-1 and TRBJ2-2; D call uncertain. The CDR3 is 15 amino acids. Germline lookup yields CDR1 MGHRA and CDR2 YSYEKL. The germline V and J ends were trimmed by 1 base and 7 bases, with 13 bases remaining between them.

This clonotype was observed many times. This sequence joins TRBV11-2 and TRBJ2-1; D is undetermined. The CDR3 length is 12 residues. Trimming removed 0 bases from V and 4 bases from J, with 1 base in between. Germline V gene data show CDR1 as SGHAT and CDR2 as FQNNGV. The CDR3 nucleotides are TGTGCCAGCAGCTTAGAATACAATGAGCAGTTCTTC. It is translated as CASSLEYNEQFF.

This clonotype occurred a few times. The CDR3 DNA reads TGTGCCTGGACCCCCCGACTAGCGGGGGGATACACCGGGGAGCTGTTTTTT. Its translation is CAWTPRLAGGYTGELFF. The chain couples TRBV30 to TRBJ2-2; 13 bases are shared with TRBD2. From germline, CDR1 is GTSNPN and CDR2 SVGIG (reference sequence). The CDR3 is made up of 17 amino acids. After removal of 4 bases from V and 3 bases from J, the junction contained 8 bases not matched to a gene. The entire variable domain, with the rest obtained from reference TRBV30 and TRBJ2-2, is as follows: SQTIHQWPATLVQPVGSPLSLECTVEGTSNPNLYWYRQAAGRGLQLLFYSVGIGQISSEVPQNLSASRPQDRQFILSSKKLLLSDSGFYLCAWTPRLAGGYTGELFFGEGSRLTVL.

In this sample, this clonotype turned up many times. The chain carries TRBV20-1 and TRBJ2-3; D is unresolved. The CDR3 runs to 17 residues. Germline-derived CDR1 and CDR2 are DFQATT and SNEGSKA (reference sequence). The V and J ends lost 0 bases and 3 bases respectively, with 19 bases between them. The DNA for the CDR3 is TGCAGTGCTAGAGATCGAACGGCGGAAAGAGCGACAGATACGCAGTATTTT. As protein: CSARDRTAERATDTQYF.

This clonotype was picked up many times. CDR3 sequence: CASSLARGQPQHF. The CDR3 region has the DNA TGTGCCAGCAGCTTAGCGAGGGGTCAGCCCCAGCATTTT. The rearrangement uses TRBV11-2 and TRBJ1-5; possible D gene TRBD1, 5 bases. The germline V and J ends were trimmed by 1 base and 6 bases, with 7 bases remaining between them. The CDR3 has 13 amino acids. In germline, CDR1 is SGHAT, CDR2 FQNNGV.

This clonotype occurred many times. This chain links TRBV7-2 with TRBJ2-2; TRBD2 agrees at 9 bases. V shed 0 bases and J 9 bases; nucleotides not matched to a gene: 8. The CDR3 consists of 16 residues. The germline V gene has CDR1 SGHTA and CDR2 FQGNSA. CDR3 in amino acids: CASSLAIAGAIRELFF. CDR3 DNA sequence: TGTGCCAGCAGCTTAGCGATAGCGGGAGCAATTAGGGAGCTGTTTTTT.

The rearrangement uses TRBV6-1 and TRBJ2-5; perhaps TRBD1 as D (5 bases). V was pared by 8 bases and J by 5 bases, with 15 bases between. The CDR3 contains 13 residues. Germline V gene sequence: CDR1 MNHNS, CDR2 SASEGT. CDR3: CASSLGPVETQYF. CDR3 in DNA: TGTGCCAGCTCCCTGGGGCCCGTTGAGACCCAGTACTTC.

This clonotype has a handful of counts. The chain links TRBV4-1 to TRBJ1-2; TRBD1 is a possible D gene (6 bases). The CDR3 spans 17 residues. Germline V gives CDR1 MGHRA, CDR2 YSYEKL. V lost 0 bases to trimming and J lost 7 bases, with 21 bases between them. CDR3 coding DNA: TGCGCCAGCAGCCAAGATGAGTTAAGGATGGGGGCACCTGGCTACACCTTC. This translates into CASSQDELRMGAPGYTF.

This clonotype came up many times. The rearrangement links TRBV19 to TRBJ1-2; TRBD1 matches at 7 bases. Germline-derived CDR1 and CDR2 are LNHDA and SQIVND (reference sequence). The length of the CDR3 is 13 residues. The V segment lost 4 bases and the J segment 8 bases; nucleotides outside the gene matches: 7. This chain's CDR3 is CASSSRQGRGYTF. The CDR3 coding sequence is TGTGCCAGTAGTAGCCGACAGGGCCGGGGCTACACCTTC.

The table lists this clonotype with many counts. For the CDR3, the DNA is TGCAGCGTTGGCGGCGCGGGAGTCGGCACCGGGGAGCTGTTTTTT. As protein: CSVGGAGVGTGELFF. The V gene is TRBV29-1, the J gene TRBJ2-2; 7 nucleotides line up with TRBD2. Germline CDR1 reads SQVTM; CDR2 reads ANQGSEA. There are 15 residues in the CDR3. The junction had 9 bases not matched to a gene; V was cut back by 4 bases and J by 4 bases.

This clonotype was detected many times. V is TRBV19 and J is TRBJ2-3; D is undetermined. V shed 0 bases and J shed 2 bases, with 6 bases lying between them. Germline CDR1 reads LNHDA; CDR2 reads SQIVND (reference sequence). The CDR3 is 14 residues long. The CDR3 bases are TGTGCCAGTAGTATAGAGGTTGACACAGATACGCAGTATTTT. Translation gives CASSIEVDTDTQYF.

This clonotype was recorded many times. The chain couples TRBV28 to TRBJ2-3; either TRBD1 or TRBD2 may supply D (5 bases each). V was clipped by 3 bases and J by 0 bases, with 13 bases between them. This CDR3 contains 16 residues. Looked up from germline, CDR1 is MDHEN and CDR2 is SYDVKM. The CDR3 DNA follows: TGTGCCAGCAGTTTGGGACCTACCTCAAGCACAGATACGCAGTATTTT. It specifies CASSLGPTSSTDTQYF.

The sample holds many counts of this clonotype. This chain uses TRBV28 with TRBJ2-7; unclear D gene. CDR3 length: 13 amino acids. V shed 3 bases and J shed 3 bases, with 9 bases lying between them. Germline loops: CDR1 MDHEN, CDR2 SYDVKM. The CDR3 region is CASSFGLNYEQYF. The DNA for the CDR3 is TGTGCCAGCAGTTTCGGCCTTAACTACGAGCAGTACTTC.

This clonotype was counted at least ten times. The chain carries TRBV6-1 and TRBJ1-2; 7 positions agree with TRBD1. Germline CDR1 and CDR2: MNHNS and SASEGT. This CDR3 is built from 14 residues. V was clipped by 6 bases and J by 4 bases; unmatched bases: 8. CDR3 sequence (DNA): TGTGCCAGCAGCCCGGGACAGAATATCTATGGCTACACCTTC. Its protein product is CASSPGQNIYGYTF.

This clonotype has ten or more counts. The CDR3 here is CASSLGAGRRGYTF. CDR3 coding DNA: TGCGCCAGCAGCTTGGGGGCAGGGCGAAGAGGCTACACCTTC. This chain connects TRBV5-1 to TRBJ1-2, with a tentative D call TRBD1 (5 bases). Germline V gene data show CDR1 as SGHRS and CDR2 as YFSETQ. There are 14 residues in the CDR3. V was clipped by 0 bases and J by 8 bases, with 14 bases between them.

This rearrangement joins TRBV28 to TRBJ2-1, with 7 bases that match TRBD2. The CDR3 has 14 amino acids. Germline CDR1 reads MDHEN; CDR2 reads SYDVKM. With V trimmed by 10 bases and J by 6 bases, 12 bases remained unmatched. The CDR3 loop is CATDLSGMGNEQFF. In DNA form, the CDR3 reads TGTGCCACCGACCTCAGCGGGATGGGCAATGAGCAGTTCTTC. The full variable domain, in which reference TRBV28 and TRBJ2-1 provide the parts outside the CDR3, is DVKVTQSSRYLVKRTGEKVFLECVQDMDHENMFWYRQDPGLGLRLIYFSYDVKMKEKGDIPEGYSVSREKKERFSLILESASTNQTSMYLCATDLSGMGNEQFFGPGTRLTVL.

This clonotype has only a few counts. The chain carries TRBV9 and TRBJ2-5; 9 bases agree with TRBD2. The CDR3 has 14 amino acids. Trimming took 6 bases from V and 0 from J; bases not matched to a gene: 3. CDR1 SGDLS and CDR2 YYNGEE come from the germline V gene. The CDR3 sequence: CASNLAGYQETQYF. CDR3 sequence (DNA): TGTGCCAGCAACCTAGCGGGGTACCAAGAGACCCAGTACTTC.

This clonotype showed up just a few times. One end of the junction fails to match germline, which may point to a read error. The chain couples TRBV15 to TRBJ1-1; no reliable D call. The CDR3 sequence is 12 residues long. Germline V gene lookup returns CDR1 LNHNV and CDR2 YYDKDF (reference sequence). CDR3 in amino acids: CATSRARTEASF. For the CDR3, the DNA is TGTGCCACCTCTCGCGCTCGCACTGAAGCTTCCTTT. Variable domain in full (rest from reference TRBV15 and TRBJ1-1): DAMVIQNPRYQVTQFGKPVTLSCSQTLNHNVMYWYQQKSSQAPKLLFHYYDKDFNNEADTPDNFQSRRPNTSFCFLDIRSPGLGDTAMYLCATSRARTEASFGQGTRLTVV.

This clonotype has only a few counts. The chain recombines TRBV6-2 or TRBV6-3 with TRBJ2-3; 8 positions agree with TRBD1. V lost 4 bases, J lost 6 bases, and 12 bases stayed unmatched. CDR3 length: 16 residues. Germline assignment: CDR1 MNHEY and CDR2 SVGEGT. The CDR3 here is CASSSYRDRSSDTQYF. The DNA of the CDR3 is TGTGCCAGCAGTTCATACCGGGACAGGTCCTCGGATACGCAGTATTTT.

The gene calls are TRBV19 and TRBJ1-3, with D unresolved. Germline CDR1 and CDR2: LNHDA and SQIVND (reference sequence). Trimming shortened V by 3 bases and J by 0 bases, and 6 bases separated the two germline ends. The CDR3 is 14 residues long. For the CDR3, the DNA is TGTGCCAGTAGTATTACTGGCTCTGGAAACACCATATATTTT. This encodes CASSITGSGNTIYF.

This clonotype was detected many times. The chain couples TRBV5-1 to TRBJ2-5, with 7 nucleotides matching TRBD2. The CDR3 runs 17 residues. Trimming cost V 4 bases and J 5 bases; bases outside gene matches: 17. Germline values: CDR1 SGHRS, CDR2 YFSETQ. CDR3 loop: CASSPSTVGRAAETQYF. Here the CDR3 DNA reads TGCGCCAGCAGCCCGAGTACGGTAGGGAGGGCCGCGGAGACCCAGTACTTC.

This clonotype has ten or more counts. V and J are TRBV4-1 and TRBJ1-5; D is possibly TRBD1 (6 bases). CDR3 length: 15 residues. Per germline, CDR1 MGHRA and CDR2 YSYEKL. Deletions cut 4 bases from V and 1 base from J, with 11 bases between. The DNA for the CDR3 is TGCGCCAGCAGCCCCTCGACAGGAAGCAATCAGCCCCAGCATTTT. It is translated as CASSPSTGSNQPQHF.

The sample holds many counts of this clonotype. The chain carries TRBV30 and TRBJ1-3; D remains ambiguous. The length of the CDR3 is 13 residues. Trimming cost V 2 bases and J 3 bases, with 8 bases left between them. CDR1 and CDR2 (germline): GTSNPN, SVGIG (reference sequence). DNA of the CDR3: TGTGCCTGGAGTCCCCACGATGGAAACACCATATATTTT. Translated, it gives CAWSPHDGNTIYF.

This clonotype was counted many times. This chain connects TRBV13 to TRBJ2-3; D is uncertain. V lost 1 base to trimming and J lost 5 bases, with 4 bases between them. Germline V gene sequence: CDR1 PRHDT, CDR2 FYEKMQ (reference sequence). The CDR3 sequence is 12 residues long. The CDR3 DNA reads TGTGCCAGCAGCTTAGTGGTAGATACGCAGTATTTT. Protein product: CASSLVVDTQYF.

This clonotype was counted ten times or more. This rearrangement joins TRBV2 to TRBJ2-7; D tentatively reads TRBD1 or TRBD2 (5 bases each). The CDR3 runs 16 residues. V was trimmed by 1 base and J by 2 bases, leaving 15 bases between them. Germline V gene sequence: CDR1 SNHLY, CDR2 FYNNEI. The DNA for the CDR3 is TGTGCCAGCAGTGAAGATGGGCCGGGGACGACCTACGAGCAGTACTTC. It translates to CASSEDGPGTTYEQYF.

This clonotype was counted ten times or more. This sequence joins TRBV13 and TRBJ2-7; 11 nucleotides line up with TRBD2. CDR3 length equals 16 residues. V was clipped by 0 bases and J by 2 bases; unmatched bases: 3. Germline CDR1 PRHDT, CDR2 FYEKMQ (reference sequence). DNA for the CDR3: TGTGCCAGCAGCTTAGGGACTAGCGGGGATACCTACGAGCAGTACTTC. It encodes CASSLGTSGDTYEQYF.

This clonotype was seen a few times. This chain connects TRBV25-1 to TRBJ2-6, with D hard to call. This CDR3 is built from 17 residues. V shed 3 bases and J shed 0 bases, with 12 bases lying between them. Per germline, CDR1 MGHDK and CDR2 SYGVNS. CDR3 bases: TGTGCCAGCAGTGAGCTTACGTCCAGCTCTGGGGCCAACGTCCTGACTTTC. As protein: CASSELTSSSGANVLTF.